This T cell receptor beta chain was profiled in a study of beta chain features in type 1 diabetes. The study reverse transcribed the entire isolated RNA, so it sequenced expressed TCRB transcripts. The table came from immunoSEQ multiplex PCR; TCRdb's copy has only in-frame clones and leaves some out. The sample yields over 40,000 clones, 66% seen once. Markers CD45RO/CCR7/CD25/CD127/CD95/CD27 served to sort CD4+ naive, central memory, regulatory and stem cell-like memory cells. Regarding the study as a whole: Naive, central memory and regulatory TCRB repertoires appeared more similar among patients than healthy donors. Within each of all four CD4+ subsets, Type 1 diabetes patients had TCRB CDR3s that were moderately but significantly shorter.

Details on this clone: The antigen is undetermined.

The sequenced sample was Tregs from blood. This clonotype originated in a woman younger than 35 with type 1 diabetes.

This CDR3 is CASSRQEQGPQHF. The CDR3 nucleotides are TGTGCCAGCAGCCGACAGGAGCAGGGACCCCAGCATTTT. The chain combines TRBV7-2 with TRBJ1-5, with D perhaps matching TRBD1 (6 bases). V gave up 5 bases and J gave up 10 bases, with 15 bases separating them. CDR3 size: 13 residues. Germline V lookup: CDR1 SGHTA, CDR2 FQGNSA.